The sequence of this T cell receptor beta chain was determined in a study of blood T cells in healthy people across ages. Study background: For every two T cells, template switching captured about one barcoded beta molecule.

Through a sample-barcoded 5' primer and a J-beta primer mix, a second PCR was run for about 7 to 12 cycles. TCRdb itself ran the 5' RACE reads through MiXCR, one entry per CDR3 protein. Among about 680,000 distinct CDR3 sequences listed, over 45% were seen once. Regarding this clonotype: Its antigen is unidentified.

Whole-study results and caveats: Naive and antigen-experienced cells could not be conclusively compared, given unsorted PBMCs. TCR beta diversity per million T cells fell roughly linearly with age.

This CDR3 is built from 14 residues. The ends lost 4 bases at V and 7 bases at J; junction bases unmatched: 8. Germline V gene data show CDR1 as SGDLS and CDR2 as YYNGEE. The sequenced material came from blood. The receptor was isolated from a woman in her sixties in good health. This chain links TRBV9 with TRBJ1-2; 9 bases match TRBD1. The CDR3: CASSPHGTGIGYTF. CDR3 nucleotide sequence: TGTGCCAGCAGCCCCCACGGGACAGGGATTGGCTACACCTTC.